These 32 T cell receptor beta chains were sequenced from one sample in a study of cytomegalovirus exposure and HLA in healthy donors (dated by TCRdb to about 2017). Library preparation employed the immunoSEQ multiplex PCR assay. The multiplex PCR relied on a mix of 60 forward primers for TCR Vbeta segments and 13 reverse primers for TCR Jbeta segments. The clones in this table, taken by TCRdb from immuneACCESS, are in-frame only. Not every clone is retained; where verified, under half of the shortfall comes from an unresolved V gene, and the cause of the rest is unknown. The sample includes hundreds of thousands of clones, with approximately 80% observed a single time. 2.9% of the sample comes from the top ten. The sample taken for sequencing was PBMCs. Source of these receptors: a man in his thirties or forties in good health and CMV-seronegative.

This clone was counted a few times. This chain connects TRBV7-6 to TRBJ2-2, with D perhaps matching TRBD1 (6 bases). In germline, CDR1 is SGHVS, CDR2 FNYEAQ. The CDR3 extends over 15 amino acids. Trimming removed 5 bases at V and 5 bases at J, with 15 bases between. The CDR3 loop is CASSDTDSPTGELFF. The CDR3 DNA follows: TGTGCCAGCAGCGACACGGACAGCCCTACCGGGGAGCTGTTTTTT.

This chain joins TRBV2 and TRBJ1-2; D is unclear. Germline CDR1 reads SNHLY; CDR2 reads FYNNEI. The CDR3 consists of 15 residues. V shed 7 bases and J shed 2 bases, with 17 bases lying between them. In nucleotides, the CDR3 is TGTGCCAGCACTCCCGTGAGGTTACGAAACTATGGCTACACCTTC. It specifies CASTPVRLRNYGYTF.

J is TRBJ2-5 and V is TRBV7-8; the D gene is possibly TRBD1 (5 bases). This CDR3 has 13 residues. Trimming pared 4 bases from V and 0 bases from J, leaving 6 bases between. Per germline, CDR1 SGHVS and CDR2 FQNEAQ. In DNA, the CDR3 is TGTGCCAGCAGCTCAGGGAACCAAGAGACCCAGTACTTC. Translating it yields CASSSGNQETQYF.

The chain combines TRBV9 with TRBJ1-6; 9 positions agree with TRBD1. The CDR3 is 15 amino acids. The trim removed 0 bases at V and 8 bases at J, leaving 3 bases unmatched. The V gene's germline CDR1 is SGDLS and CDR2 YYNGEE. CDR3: CASSVETGGDSPLHF. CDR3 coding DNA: TGTGCCAGCAGCGTAGAGACAGGGGGAGATTCACCCCTCCACTTT. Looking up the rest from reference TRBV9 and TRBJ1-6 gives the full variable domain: DSGVTQTPKHLITATGQRVTLRCSPRSGDLSVYWYQQSLDQGLQFLIQYYNGEERAKGNILERFSAQQFPDLHSELNLSSLELGDSALYFCASSVETGGDSPLHFGNGTRLTVT.

The DNA for the CDR3 is TGTGCCAGCAGCGACGCCGGATCAGGGCTTAATGAAAAACTGTTTTTT. It encodes CASSDAGSGLNEKLFF. The chain is built from TRBV11-2 and TRBJ1-4, with D possibly matching TRBD1 (5 bases). Trimming removed 5 bases at V and 4 bases at J, with 17 bases between. The CDR3 sequence is 16 residues long. Germline CDR1 and CDR2: SGHAT and FQNNGV.

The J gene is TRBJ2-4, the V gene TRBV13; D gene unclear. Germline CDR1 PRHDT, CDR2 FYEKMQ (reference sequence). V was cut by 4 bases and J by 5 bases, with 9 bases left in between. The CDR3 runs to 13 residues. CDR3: CASSSRPENIQYF. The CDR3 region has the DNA TGTGCCAGCAGCTCCAGGCCGGAAAACATTCAGTACTTC.

The CDR3: CASSERRTGDGYTF. CDR3 DNA: TGTGCCAGCAGTGAAAGGCGGACAGGAGATGGCTACACCTTC. The genes are TRBV2 and TRBJ1-2; 7 bases fit TRBD1. CDR1 and CDR2 (germline): SNHLY, FYNNEI. CDR3 size: 14 residues. Trimming removed 2 bases from V and 6 bases from J; junction bases left unmatched: 6.

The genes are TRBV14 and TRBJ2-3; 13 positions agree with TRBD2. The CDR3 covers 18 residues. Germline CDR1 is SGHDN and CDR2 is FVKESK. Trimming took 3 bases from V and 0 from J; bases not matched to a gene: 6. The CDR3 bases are TGTGCCAGCAGCCATCCCGGACTAGCGGGGGACAGCACAGATACGCAGTATTTT. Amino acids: CASSHPGLAGDSTDTQYF.

Written as DNA, the CDR3 is TGTGCCAGCAGCCAACAGGGGTCCGCGATCGCCGAGCAGTACTTC. This codes for CASSQQGSAIAEQYF. The chain has TRBV14 and TRBJ2-7; D is possibly TRBD1 (6 bases). The CDR3 spans 15 residues. The V gene's germline CDR1 is SGHDN and CDR2 FVKESK. Deletions cut 2 bases from V and 6 bases from J, with 17 bases between.

As DNA, the CDR3 is TGTGCCAGCAGCTCTTCACAGGGTTACAAAGCTTTCTTT. Protein: CASSSSQGYKAFF. The rearrangement links TRBV7-2 to TRBJ1-1; a weak D match, TRBD1 (6 bases). CDR1 is SGHTA and CDR2 is FQGNSA in the germline V gene. The length of the CDR3 is 13 residues. V gave up 4 bases and J gave up 9 bases, with 15 bases separating them.

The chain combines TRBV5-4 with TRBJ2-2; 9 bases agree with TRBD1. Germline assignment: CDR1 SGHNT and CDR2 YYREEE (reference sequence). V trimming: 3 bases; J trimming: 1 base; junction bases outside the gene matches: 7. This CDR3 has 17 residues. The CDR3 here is CASSSKTGQGNTGELFF. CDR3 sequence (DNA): TGTGCCAGCAGCTCAAAGACGGGACAGGGGAACACCGGGGAGCTGTTTTTT.

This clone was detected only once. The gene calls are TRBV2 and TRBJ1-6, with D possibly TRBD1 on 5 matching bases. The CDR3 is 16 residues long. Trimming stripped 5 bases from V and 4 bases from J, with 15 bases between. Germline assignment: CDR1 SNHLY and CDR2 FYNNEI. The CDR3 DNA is TGTGCCAGCAGTCGTGGAGGGACTGAATATAATTCACCCCTCCACTTT. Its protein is CASSRGGTEYNSPLHF.

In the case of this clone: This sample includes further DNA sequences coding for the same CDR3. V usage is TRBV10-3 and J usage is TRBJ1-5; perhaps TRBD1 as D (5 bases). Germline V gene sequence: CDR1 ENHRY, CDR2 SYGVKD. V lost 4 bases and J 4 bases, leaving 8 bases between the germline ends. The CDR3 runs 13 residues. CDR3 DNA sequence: TGTGCCATCAGTGGGGGGGGAAATCAGCCCCAGCATTTT. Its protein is CAISGGGNQPQHF.

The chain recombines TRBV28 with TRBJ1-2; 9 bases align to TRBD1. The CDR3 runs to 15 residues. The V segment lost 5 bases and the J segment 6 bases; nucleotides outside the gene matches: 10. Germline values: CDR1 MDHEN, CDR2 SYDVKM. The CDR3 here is CASSLREQGAHGYTF. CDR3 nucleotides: TGTGCCAGCAGTCTCCGCGAACAGGGGGCCCATGGCTACACCTTC.

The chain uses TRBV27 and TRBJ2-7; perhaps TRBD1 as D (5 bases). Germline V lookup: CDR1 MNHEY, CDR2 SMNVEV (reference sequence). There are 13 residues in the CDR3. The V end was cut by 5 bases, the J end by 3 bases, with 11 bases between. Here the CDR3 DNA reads TGTGCCAGCAGTCGACAGTTATACTACGAGCAGTACTTC. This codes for CASSRQLYYEQYF.

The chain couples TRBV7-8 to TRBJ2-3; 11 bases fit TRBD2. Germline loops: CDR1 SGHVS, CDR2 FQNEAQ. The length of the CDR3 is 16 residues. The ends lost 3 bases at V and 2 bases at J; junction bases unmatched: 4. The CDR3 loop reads CASSFVAGGNTDTQYF. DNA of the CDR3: TGTGCCAGCAGCTTCGTAGCGGGGGGGAACACAGATACGCAGTATTTT.

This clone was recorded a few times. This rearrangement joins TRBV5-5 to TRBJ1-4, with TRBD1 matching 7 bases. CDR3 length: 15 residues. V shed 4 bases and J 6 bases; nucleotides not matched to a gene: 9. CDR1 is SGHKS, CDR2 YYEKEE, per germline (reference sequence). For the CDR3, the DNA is TGTGCCAGCAGCCCCGAGGGGGCGAGGGATGAAAAACTGTTTTTT. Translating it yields CASSPEGARDEKLFF.

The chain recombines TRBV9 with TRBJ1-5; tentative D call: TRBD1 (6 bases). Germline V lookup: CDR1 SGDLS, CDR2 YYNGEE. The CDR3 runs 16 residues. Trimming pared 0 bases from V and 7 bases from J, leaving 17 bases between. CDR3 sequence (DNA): TGTGCCAGCAGCGTAGTTGGGGGGGGCTTGAGGCAGCCCCAGCATTTT. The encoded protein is CASSVVGGGLRQPQHF.

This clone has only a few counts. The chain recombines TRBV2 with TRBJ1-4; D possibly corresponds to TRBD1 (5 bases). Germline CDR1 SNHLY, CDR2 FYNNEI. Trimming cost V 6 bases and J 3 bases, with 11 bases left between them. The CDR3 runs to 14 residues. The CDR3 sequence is CASRPGTPNEKLFF. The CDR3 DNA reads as TGTGCCAGCAGGCCGGGGACTCCTAATGAAAAACTGTTTTTT.

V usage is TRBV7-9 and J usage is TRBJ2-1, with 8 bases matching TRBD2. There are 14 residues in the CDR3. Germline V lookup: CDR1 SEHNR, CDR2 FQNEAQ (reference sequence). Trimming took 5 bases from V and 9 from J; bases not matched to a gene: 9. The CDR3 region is CASSPSPSGGEQFF. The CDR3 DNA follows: TGTGCCAGCAGCCCCTCTCCCAGCGGGGGTGAGCAGTTCTTC.

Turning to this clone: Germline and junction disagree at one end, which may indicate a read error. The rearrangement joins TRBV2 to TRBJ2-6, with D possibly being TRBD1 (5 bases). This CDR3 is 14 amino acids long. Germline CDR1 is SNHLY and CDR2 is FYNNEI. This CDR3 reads CARGPASGASVLTF. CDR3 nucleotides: TGTGCCAGAGGACCAGCCTCTGGGGCCAGCGTCCTGACTTTC.

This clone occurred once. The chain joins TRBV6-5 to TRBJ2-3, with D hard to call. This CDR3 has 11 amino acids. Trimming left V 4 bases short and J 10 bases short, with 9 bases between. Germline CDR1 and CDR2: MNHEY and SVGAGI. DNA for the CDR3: TGTGCCAGCAGTTCCTCGCAGGCGCAGTATTTT. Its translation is CASSSSQAQYF.

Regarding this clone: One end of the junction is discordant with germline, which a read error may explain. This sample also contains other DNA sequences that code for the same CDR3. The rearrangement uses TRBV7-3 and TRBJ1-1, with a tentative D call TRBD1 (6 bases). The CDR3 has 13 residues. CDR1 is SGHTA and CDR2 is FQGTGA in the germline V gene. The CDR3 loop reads CASSGDRTTEAFF. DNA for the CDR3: TGTGCCAGCAGCGGAGACAGGACCACTGAAGCCTTCTTT.

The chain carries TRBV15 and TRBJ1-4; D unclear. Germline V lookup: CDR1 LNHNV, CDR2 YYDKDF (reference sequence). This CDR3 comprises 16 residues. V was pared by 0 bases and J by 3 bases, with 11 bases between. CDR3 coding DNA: TGTGCCACCAGCAGAGATCCGGGAGGCCCTAATGAAAAACTGTTTTTT. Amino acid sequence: CATSRDPGGPNEKLFF.

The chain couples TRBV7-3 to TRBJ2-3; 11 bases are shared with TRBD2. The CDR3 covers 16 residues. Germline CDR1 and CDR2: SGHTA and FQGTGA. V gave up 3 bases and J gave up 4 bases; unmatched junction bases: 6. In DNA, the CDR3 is TGTGCCAGCAGCTTTATAGCGGGGGGGCTTGCAGATACGCAGTATTTT. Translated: CASSFIAGGLADTQYF.

The CDR3 DNA sequence: TGTGCCAGCTCACCGGCCTCTGGGGCCAACGTCCTGACTTTC. Protein sequence: CASSPASGANVLTF. This chain connects TRBV18 to TRBJ2-6, with D unclear. This CDR3 is 14 amino acids long. Per the germline V gene, CDR1 is KGHSH and CDR2 is LQKENI. The V end was cut by 3 bases, the J end by 0 bases, with 3 bases between. Supplemented by reference TRBV18 and TRBJ2-6, the full variable domain reads NAGVMQNPRHLVRRRGQEARLRCSPMKGHSHVYWYRQLPEEGLKFMVYLQKENIIDESGMPKERFSAEFPKEGPSILRIQQVVRGDSAAYFCASSPASGANVLTFGAGSRLTVL.

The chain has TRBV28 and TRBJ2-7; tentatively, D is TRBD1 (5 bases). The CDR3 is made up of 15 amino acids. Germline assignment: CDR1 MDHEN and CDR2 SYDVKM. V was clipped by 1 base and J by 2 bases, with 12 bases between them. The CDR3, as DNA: TGTGCCAGCAGTTTATTTTCCCAGGGCGCCTACGAGCAGTACTTC. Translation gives CASSLFSQGAYEQYF.

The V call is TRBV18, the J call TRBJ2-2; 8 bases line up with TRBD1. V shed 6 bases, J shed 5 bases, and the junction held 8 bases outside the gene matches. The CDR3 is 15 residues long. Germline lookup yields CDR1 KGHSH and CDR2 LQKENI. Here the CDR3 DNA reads TGTGCCAGCTCGCCAGGGGGCGCGGCGACCGGGGAGCTGTTTTTT. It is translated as CASSPGGAATGELFF.

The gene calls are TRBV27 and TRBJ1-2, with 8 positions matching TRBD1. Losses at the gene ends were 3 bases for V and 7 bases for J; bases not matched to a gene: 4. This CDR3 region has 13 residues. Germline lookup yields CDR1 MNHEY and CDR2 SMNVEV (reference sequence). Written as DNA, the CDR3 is TGTGCCAGCAGTTTCGGACAGGGCAGTGGCTACACCTTC. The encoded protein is CASSFGQGSGYTF.

The CDR3 loop reads CAISGEWNTEAFF. DNA of the CDR3: TGTGCCATCAGTGGGGAGTGGAACACTGAAGCTTTCTTT. V is TRBV10-3 and J is TRBJ1-1; D is unclear. Per the germline V gene, CDR1 is ENHRY and CDR2 is SYGVKD. The CDR3 spans 13 residues. The V gene lost 4 bases and the J gene lost 1 base, with 7 bases spanning the gap.

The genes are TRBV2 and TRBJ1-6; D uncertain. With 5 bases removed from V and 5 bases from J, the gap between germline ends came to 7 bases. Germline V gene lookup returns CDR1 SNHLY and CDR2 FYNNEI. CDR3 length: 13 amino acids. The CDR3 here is CASSRFDNSPLHF. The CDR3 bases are TGTGCCAGCAGTCGGTTCGATAATTCACCCCTCCACTTT. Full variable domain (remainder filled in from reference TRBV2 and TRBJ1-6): EPEVTQTPSHQVTQMGQEVILRCVPISNHLYFYWYRQILGQKVEFLVSFYNNEISEKSEIFDDQFSVERPDGSNFTLKIRSTKLEDSAMYFCASSRFDNSPLHFGNGTRLTVT.

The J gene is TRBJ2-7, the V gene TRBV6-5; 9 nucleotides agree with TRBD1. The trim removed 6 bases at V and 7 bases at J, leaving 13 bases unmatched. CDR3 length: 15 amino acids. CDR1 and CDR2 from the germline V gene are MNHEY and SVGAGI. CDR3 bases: TGTGCCAGCAGGAATTCCGGGACAGGGAAAGCGGAGCAGTACTTC. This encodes CASRNSGTGKAEQYF.